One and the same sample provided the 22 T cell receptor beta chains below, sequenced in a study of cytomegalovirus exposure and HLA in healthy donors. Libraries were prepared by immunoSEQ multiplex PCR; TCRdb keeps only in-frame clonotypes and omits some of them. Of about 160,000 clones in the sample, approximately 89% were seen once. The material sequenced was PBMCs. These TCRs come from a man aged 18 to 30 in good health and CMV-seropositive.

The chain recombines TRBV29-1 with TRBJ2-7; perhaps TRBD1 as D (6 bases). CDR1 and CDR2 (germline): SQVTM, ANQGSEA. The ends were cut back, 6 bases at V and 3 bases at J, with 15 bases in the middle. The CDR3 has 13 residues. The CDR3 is CSVTASTGYEQYF. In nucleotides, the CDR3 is TGCAGCGTCACCGCCTCGACAGGCTACGAGCAGTACTTC.

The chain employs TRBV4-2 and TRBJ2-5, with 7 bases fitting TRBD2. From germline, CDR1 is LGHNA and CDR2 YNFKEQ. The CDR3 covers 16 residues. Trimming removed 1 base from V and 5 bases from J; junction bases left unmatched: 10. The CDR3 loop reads CASSQVSGRDWETQYF. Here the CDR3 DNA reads TGTGCCAGCAGCCAAGTCTCGGGGAGGGATTGGGAGACCCAGTACTTC.

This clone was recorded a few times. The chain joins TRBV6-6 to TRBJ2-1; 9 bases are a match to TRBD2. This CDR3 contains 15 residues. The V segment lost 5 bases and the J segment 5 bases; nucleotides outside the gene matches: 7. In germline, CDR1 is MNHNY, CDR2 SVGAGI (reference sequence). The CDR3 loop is CASSIGLASDNEQFF. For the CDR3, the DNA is TGTGCCAGCAGTATAGGACTAGCGAGTGACAATGAGCAGTTCTTC.

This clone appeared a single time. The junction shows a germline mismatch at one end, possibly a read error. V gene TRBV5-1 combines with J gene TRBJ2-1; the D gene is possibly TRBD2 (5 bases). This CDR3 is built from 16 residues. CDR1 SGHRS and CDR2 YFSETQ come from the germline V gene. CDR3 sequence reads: CASSLEPGPPPTERLF. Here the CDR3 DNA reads TGCGCCAGCAGCTTGGAACCCGGGCCTCCCCCCACCGAGCGGCTCTTC.

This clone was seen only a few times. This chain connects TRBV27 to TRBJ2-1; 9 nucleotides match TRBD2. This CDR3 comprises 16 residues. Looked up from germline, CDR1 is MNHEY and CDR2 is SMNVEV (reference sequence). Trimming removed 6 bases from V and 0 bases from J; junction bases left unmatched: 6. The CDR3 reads CASSRAGGSSYNEQFF. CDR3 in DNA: TGTGCCAGCAGCAGAGCGGGAGGTAGCTCCTACAATGAGCAGTTCTTC.

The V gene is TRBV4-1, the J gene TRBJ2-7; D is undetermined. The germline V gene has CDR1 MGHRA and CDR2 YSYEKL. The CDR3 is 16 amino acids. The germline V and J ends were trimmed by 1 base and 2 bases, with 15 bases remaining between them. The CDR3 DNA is TGCGCCAGCAGCCAAGTCCACAGTCTTTCTGCCTACGAGCAGTACTTC. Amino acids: CASSQVHSLSAYEQYF.

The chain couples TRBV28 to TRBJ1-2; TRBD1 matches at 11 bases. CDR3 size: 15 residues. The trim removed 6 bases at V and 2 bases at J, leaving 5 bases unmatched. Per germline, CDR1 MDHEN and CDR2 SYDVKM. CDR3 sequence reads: CASRSRTGGNYGYTF. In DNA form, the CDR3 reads TGTGCCAGCAGATCCCGGACAGGGGGCAACTATGGCTACACCTTC.

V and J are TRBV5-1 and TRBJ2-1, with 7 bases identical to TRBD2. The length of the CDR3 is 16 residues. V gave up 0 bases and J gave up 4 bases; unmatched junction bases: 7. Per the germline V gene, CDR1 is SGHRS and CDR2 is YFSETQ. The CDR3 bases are TGCGCCAGCAGCTTGGATACGGGAGGAAGGTACAATGAGCAGTTCTTC. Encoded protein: CASSLDTGGRYNEQFF.

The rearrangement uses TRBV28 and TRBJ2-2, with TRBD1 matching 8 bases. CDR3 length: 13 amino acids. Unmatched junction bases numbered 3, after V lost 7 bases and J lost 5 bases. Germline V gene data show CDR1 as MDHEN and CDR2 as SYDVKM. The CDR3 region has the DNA TGTGCCAGCAAGACAGGGGAGACCGGGGAGCTGTTTTTT. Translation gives CASKTGETGELFF.

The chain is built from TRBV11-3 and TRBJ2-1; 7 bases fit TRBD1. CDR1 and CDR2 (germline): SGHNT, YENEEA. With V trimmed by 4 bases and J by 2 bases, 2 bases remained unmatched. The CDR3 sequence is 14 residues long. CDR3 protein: CASSSGQTYNEQFF. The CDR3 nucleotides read TGTGCCAGCAGCTCGGGACAGACCTACAATGAGCAGTTCTTC.

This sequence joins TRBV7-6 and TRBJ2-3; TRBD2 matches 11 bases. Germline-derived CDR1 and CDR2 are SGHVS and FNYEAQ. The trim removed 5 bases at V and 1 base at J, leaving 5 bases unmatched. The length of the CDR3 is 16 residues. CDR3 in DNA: TGTGCCAGCAGCACCCTAGCGGGAGGCGGCACAGATACGCAGTATTTT. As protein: CASSTLAGGGTDTQYF.

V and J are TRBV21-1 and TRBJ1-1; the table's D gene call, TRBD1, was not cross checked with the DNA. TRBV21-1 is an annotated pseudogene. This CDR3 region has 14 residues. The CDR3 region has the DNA TGTGCCAGCAGCTCTCGAACAGGGGGCACTGAAGCTTTCTTT. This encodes CASSSRTGGTEAFF.

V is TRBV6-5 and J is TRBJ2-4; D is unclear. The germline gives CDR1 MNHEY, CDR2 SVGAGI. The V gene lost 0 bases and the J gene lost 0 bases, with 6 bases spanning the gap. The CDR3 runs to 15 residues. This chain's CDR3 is CASSYSILAKNIQYF. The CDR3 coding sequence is TGTGCCAGCAGTTACTCGATACTAGCCAAAAACATTCAGTACTTC.

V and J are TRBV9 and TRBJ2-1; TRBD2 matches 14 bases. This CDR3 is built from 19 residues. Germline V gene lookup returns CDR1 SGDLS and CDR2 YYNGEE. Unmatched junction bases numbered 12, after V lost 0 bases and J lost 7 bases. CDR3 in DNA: TGTGCCAGCAGCGTAGCATATGGTAAGGGACTAGCGGGAGTGAATGAGCAGTTCTTC. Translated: CASSVAYGKGLAGVNEQFF.

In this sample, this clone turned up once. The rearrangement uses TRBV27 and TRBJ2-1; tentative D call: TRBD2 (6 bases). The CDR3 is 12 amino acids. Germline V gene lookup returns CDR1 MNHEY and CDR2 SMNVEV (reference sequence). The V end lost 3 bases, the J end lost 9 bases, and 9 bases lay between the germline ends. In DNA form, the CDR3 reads TGTGCCAGCAGTTTTCCGGGAGCTGAGCAGTTCTTC. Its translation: CASSFPGAEQFF.

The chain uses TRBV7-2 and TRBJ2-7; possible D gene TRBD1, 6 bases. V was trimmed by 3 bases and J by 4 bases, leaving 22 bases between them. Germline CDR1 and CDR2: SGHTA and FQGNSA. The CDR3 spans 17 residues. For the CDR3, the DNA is TGTGCCAGCAGCTTTCAGGGCCCTGGGACATCCCATTACGAGCAGTACTTC. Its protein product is CASSFQGPGTSHYEQYF.

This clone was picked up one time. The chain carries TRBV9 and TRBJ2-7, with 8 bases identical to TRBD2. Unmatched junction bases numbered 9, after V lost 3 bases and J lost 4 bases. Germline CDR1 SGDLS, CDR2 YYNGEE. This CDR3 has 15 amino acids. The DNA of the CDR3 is TGTGCCAGCAGCGGTGGAGGGAGCGGGAGTTACGAGCAGTACTTC. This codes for CASSGGGSGSYEQYF.

The CDR3 DNA sequence: TGTGCCAGCAGTTACTCGAGCAGGACAGCCTATGGCTACACCTTC. Amino acids: CASSYSSRTAYGYTF. The V call is TRBV6-5, the J call TRBJ1-2, with a weak D call TRBD1 (6 bases). Germline loops: CDR1 MNHEY, CDR2 SVGAGI. The CDR3 is 15 amino acids. Trimming stripped 0 bases from V and 4 bases from J, with 12 bases between.

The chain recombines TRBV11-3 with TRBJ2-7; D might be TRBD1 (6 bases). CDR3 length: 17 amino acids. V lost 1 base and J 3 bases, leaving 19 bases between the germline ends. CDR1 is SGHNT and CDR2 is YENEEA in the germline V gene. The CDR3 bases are TGTGCCAGCAGCTTAGTTCGAGTAGAGACAGGCCGCTACGAGCAGTACTTC. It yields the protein CASSLVRVETGRYEQYF.

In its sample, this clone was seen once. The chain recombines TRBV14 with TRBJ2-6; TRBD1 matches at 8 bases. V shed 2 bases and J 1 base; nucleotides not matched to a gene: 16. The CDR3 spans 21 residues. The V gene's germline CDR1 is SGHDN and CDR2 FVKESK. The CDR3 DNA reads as TGTGCCAGCAGCCAATCCCGGTCAGGGGGCATCAAATATTCTGGGGCCAACGTCCTGACTTTC. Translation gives CASSQSRSGGIKYSGANVLTF.

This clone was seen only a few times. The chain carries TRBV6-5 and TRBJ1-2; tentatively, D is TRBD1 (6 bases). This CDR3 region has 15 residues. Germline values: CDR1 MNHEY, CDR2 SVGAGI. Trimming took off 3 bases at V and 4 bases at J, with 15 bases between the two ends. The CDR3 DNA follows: TGTGCCAGCAGTTATCGGAGTGGGGGCTCCTATGGCTACACCTTC. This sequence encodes CASSYRSGGSYGYTF.

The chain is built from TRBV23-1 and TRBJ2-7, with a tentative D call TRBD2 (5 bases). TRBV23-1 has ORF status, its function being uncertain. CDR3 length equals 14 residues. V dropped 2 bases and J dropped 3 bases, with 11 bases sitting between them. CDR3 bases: TGCGCCAGCAGTCAAGGGGAGCCTCACTACGAGCAGTACTTC. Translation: CASSQGEPHYEQYF.